This paragraph reports one T cell receptor beta chain. Antigen: not known. This record comes from a study of radiotherapy plus CTLA-4 blockade in lung cancer. Overall study: Patients showed objective responses in under 20% of cases and disease control in 30% to 40%. Points from the study as a whole: Early clone dynamics of blood T cells, plus interferon-beta, reportedly predicted response best.

Assay used: immunoSEQ multiplex PCR; TCRdb lists only in-frame clones, some missing. Among 40,000 to 50,000 clones, 80% to 85% were seen once, and the ten largest hold about 3.6%. The source material was peripheral blood, sampled from a patient treated with radiotherapy plus ipilimumab. The receptor's source is a human donor with non-small cell lung cancer who had stable disease on radiotherapy plus ipilimumab.

CDR3 in DNA: TGTGCCAGCAGCTTATTCGGTGAAAAGACCCAGTACTTC. Protein product: CASSLFGEKTQYF. This chain connects TRBV7-3 to TRBJ2-5; D remains unclear. The CDR3 runs 13 residues. The germline V gene has CDR1 SGHTA and CDR2 FQGTGA. V lost 2 bases and J lost 6, with 10 bases in between.